The T cell receptor (beta chain) described here comes from a study of T cell repertoires in cytomegalovirus infection. In the study overall: Recently identified HLA-C-restricted CMV epitopes and well-studied HLA-B-restricted CMV epitopes were used by the study. Matching HLA type, along with CMV infection, was indicated by public TCR beta signatures.

Trimming removed 5 bases from V and 6 bases from J; junction bases left unmatched: 7. This CDR3 has 15 amino acids. Germline V gives CDR1 SEHNR, CDR2 FQNEAQ (reference sequence). TCRdb re-called the reads with MiXCR, one entry per CDR3 protein. The top ten hold about 74% of the sample, which has approximately 100,000 distinct CDR3 sequences, around 45% seen once. This clonotype was detected ten times or more. Its antigen is undetermined. Source: CD8+ T cells from cultured PBMCs, taken from culture after CMV antigen stimulation. This TCR was recovered from a human donor in good health (CMV status not recorded). Some clones in this sample may be carry-over from other donors' samples. V and J are TRBV7-9 and TRBJ2-1; 10 positions match TRBD2. CDR3 protein: CASSEERGGRNEQFF. The CDR3 DNA reads as TGTGCCAGCAGCGAAGAGCGGGGGGGTCGCAATGAGCAGTTCTTC.